Sequencing of this TCR beta chain was carried out in a study of blood T cell repertoires in COVID-19. There are many counts of this clone. The germline CDR1 and CDR2 sequences are MDHEN and SYDVKM. Trimming removed 3 bases at V and 6 bases at J, with 24 bases between. This CDR3 comprises 17 residues. Profiled with immunoSEQ multiplex PCR; TCRdb holds only in-frame clones, not every one. Seen here are around 290,000 clones, roughly 90% observed once, and the top ten hold around 13%. The sample consisted of peripheral blood. The chain recombines TRBV28 with TRBJ2-7; D uncertain. This TCR derives from a woman aged 70-85 years with COVID-19, enrolled during active disease. The CDR3, as DNA: TGTGCCAGCAGTTTCCCACCACGAGTAAGATCGATCGGCGAGCAGTACTTC. It yields the protein CASSFPPRVRSIGEQYF.